Described below is a single TCR beta chain sequence and its context. The antigen is not known. The data are from a study of T cells after yellow fever vaccination. Study observations and caveats: Repertoires sorted by FACS could include abundant clonotypes that are contaminants from the bulk population. The booster saw the reappearance of most primary-vaccination clones (roughly 96% CD4, roughly 87% CD8). It was a weaker secondary response, yet one that peaked faster, at day 5 versus 15.

V was pared by 5 bases and J by 5 bases, with 13 bases of the junction left unmatched. CDR3 length: 16 amino acids. Germline CDR1 is SGHTA and CDR2 is FQGNSA. By 5'RACE template switching, TCR cDNA was produced, with a universal primer site and UMIs added in the process. TCRdb reprocessed the 5' RACE reads with MiXCR, giving one entry per CDR3 protein. The table includes under 400,000 distinct CDR3 sequences, roughly 12% detected once. The receptor was isolated from a man younger than 30 who received the YFV17D yellow fever vaccine. Material: PBMCs, obtained on the day of the first yellow fever vaccination. The rearrangement uses TRBV7-2 and TRBJ2-3, with 7 bases fitting TRBD1. The CDR3 sequence: CASSAWGTVGGDTQYF. DNA for the CDR3: TGTGCCAGCAGCGCGTGGGGGACAGTTGGGGGAGATACGCAGTATTTT.